This T cell receptor beta chain is from a study of T cell responses to AZD1222 COVID-19 vaccine. Notes on the study in general: Close to half of all spike-specific TCRs reportedly target regions of the variants that are unmutated.

The CDR3 loop spans 14 amino acids. The V gene's germline CDR1 is SGHTA and CDR2 FQGNSA. Trimming left V 5 bases short and J 4 bases short, with 14 bases between. The protocol was immunoSEQ multiplex PCR, while the TCRdb copy is restricted to in-frame clones and leaves out a portion. The table includes more than 85,000 clones, around nine tenths detected once. Of note for this clone: Its specificity is unknown.

This chain connects TRBV7-2 to TRBJ1-1; TRBD1 might be the D (5 bases). This specimen was peripheral blood, taken on day 0 of AZD1222 vaccination. This receptor was taken from an adult in good health. The CDR3 DNA follows: TGTGCCAGCAGCCCCCAGCCGGGGGGCACTGAAGCTTTCTTT. Residues: CASSPQPGGTEAFF.